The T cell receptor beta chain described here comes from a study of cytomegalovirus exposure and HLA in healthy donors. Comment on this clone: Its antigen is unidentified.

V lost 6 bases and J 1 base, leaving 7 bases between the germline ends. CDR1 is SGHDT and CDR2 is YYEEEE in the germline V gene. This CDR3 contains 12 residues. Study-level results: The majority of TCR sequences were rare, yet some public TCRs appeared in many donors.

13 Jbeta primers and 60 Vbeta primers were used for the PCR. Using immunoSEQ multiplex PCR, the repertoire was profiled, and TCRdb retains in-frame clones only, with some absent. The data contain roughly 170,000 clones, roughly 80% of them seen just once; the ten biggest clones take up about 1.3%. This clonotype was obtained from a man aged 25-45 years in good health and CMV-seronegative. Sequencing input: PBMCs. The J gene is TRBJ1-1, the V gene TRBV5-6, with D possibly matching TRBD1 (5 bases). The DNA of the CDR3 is TGTGCCAGCACCGACAGGAACACTGAAGCTTTCTTT. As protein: CASTDRNTEAFF.